Reported below is one T cell receptor beta chain. What it recognizes is unknown. Original analysis: After removing out-of-frame reads, over 2 million distinct TCRbeta sequences remained. TCRdb's copy holds only in-frame clones and misses some; the assay was immunoSEQ multiplex PCR. D and trimming were read from the DNA, whereas the V and J calls and clone size are those reported in that table. In the table there are about 50,000 clones, around 80% of which are singletons. Single viable CD3+CD4+CD8-CD45RO+ cells were sorted as the memory CD4+ T cells. This record comes from a study of memory CD4+ T cells and cytomegalovirus serostatus. The overall study: Of the healthy Belgian adults, 9 were CMV seropositive and around 22 seronegative.

Whole-study findings and limits: Of 150 to 200 reported CMV TCRbeta sequences, about 70 were found in memory CD4+ repertoires.

J lost 13 bases, V lost 5 bases, and 11 bases had no gene match. The length of the CDR3 is 14 residues. Germline values: CDR1 MDHEN, CDR2 SYDVKM. Input material: memory CD4+ T cells from blood. V is TRBV28 and J is TRBJ2-2; 9 nucleotides align to TRBD2. The TCR comes from an adult in good health and CMV-seronegative. The CDR3 DNA reads as TGTGCCAGCAGTGCGGGGGGGAGCGGATTTTTGCTGTTTTTT. Its protein product is CASSAGGSGFLLFF.